This T cell receptor (beta chain) was recovered during a study of blood T cells in healthy people across ages. Findings and limits, study-wide: Naive CD4+ cell counts and diversity both ran higher in long-lived than in aged donors.

This CDR3 has 15 residues. The germline CDR1 and CDR2 sequences are LGHDT and YNNKEL (reference sequence). The germline V and J ends were trimmed by 0 bases and 5 bases, with 14 bases remaining between them. Primers used in a second PCR of roughly 7 to 12 cycles were a sample-barcoded 5' primer and a J-beta primer mix. Using its own MiXCR run on the 5' RACE reads, TCRdb lists one record per CDR3 protein. The sample contains some 670,000 distinct CDR3 sequences, about 50% of which appear only once. Ranging in age from roughly 6 to 95, the donors were healthy Caucasian individuals from Russia. The study isolated at least 6.5 million PBMCs from each sample. This clonotype has ten or more counts. Its antigen is undetermined.

Sequencing was carried out using blood. The V and J genes are TRBV3-1 and TRBJ2-7, with D unresolved. This receptor was identified in an elderly woman in good health. CDR3 in DNA: TGTGCCAGCAGCCAAGATCCGAGCGTAGGCCACGAGCAGTACTTC. Amino acids: CASSQDPSVGHEQYF.